These T cell receptor beta chains were read from a single sample in a study of cytomegalovirus exposure and HLA in healthy donors. The table came from immunoSEQ multiplex PCR; TCRdb's copy has only in-frame clones and leaves some out. The sample has about 260,000 clones; about 90% are singletons. The sample was PBMCs. The origin of the receptors is a woman younger than 45 in good health and CMV-seronegative. Both conserved end residues are part of each CDR3.

TRBV2,15,CASSDPTGDNQPQHF
TRBV15,13,CATSRELAPEQFF
TRBV27,15,CASSASARHTDTQYF
TRBV10-2,14,CASSGTGGGNEQFF
TRBV13,15,CASSLRIVANTEAFF
TRBV28,19,CASSLKGVFYKGDGNTIYF
TRBV27,15,CASSVRDRDDNEQFF
TRBV27,15,CASRPQGNSGNTIYF
TRBV5-6,11,CASSSVGEQFF
TRBV18,15,CASSPEIATDEKLFF
TRBV5-1,14,CASSGALNTGELFF
TRBV4-1,14,CASSQPTAPDTQYF
TRBV19,16,CASSMGLAGGPYEQYF
TRBV27,16,CASSLGPSGVGETQYF
TRBV4-3,14,CASSQVHRDNEQFF